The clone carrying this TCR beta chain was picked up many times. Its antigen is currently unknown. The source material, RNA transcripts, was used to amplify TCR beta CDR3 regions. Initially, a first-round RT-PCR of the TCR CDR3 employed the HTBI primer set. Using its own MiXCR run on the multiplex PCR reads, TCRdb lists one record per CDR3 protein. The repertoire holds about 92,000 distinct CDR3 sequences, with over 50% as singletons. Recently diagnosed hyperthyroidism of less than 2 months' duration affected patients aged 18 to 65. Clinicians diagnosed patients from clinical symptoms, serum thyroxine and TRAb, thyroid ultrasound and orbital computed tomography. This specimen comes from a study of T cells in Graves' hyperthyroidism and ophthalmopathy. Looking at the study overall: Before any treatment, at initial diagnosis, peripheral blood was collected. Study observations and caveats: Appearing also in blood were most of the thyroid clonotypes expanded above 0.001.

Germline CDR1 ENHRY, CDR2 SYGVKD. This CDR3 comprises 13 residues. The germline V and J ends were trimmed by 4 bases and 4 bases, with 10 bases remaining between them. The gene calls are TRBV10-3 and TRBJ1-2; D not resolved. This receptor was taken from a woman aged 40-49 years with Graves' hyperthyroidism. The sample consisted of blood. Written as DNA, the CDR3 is TGTGCCATCAGTGCCTGGATCCTCTATGGCTACACCTTC. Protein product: CAISAWILYGYTF.